This T cell receptor beta chain comes out of a study of blood T cell repertoires in COVID-19. Looking at the study overall: PBMCs, B-cell-depleted T cells, or T cells provided the cDNA or gDNA that made up the material.

Seattle researchers signed up patients amid active infection and tracked them longitudinally. This clone was picked up a small number of times. This table comes from immunoSEQ multiplex PCR, and its TCRdb copy is limited to in-frame clones, with some not included. The table lists about 170,000 clones, 70% to 90% of them singletons. The CDR3 contains 15 residues. V was clipped by 6 bases and J by 3 bases; unmatched bases: 10. Germline V gives CDR1 KGHSH, CDR2 LQKENI. The clonotype was recovered from a woman older than 75 with COVID-19, enrolled during active disease. The rearrangement links TRBV18 to TRBJ2-7; TRBD1 agrees at 8 bases. The sequenced material came from peripheral blood. The CDR3 loop is CASSRSGQGYYEQYF. Here the CDR3 DNA reads TGTGCCAGCTCCCGCTCTGGACAGGGCTACTACGAGCAGTACTTC.